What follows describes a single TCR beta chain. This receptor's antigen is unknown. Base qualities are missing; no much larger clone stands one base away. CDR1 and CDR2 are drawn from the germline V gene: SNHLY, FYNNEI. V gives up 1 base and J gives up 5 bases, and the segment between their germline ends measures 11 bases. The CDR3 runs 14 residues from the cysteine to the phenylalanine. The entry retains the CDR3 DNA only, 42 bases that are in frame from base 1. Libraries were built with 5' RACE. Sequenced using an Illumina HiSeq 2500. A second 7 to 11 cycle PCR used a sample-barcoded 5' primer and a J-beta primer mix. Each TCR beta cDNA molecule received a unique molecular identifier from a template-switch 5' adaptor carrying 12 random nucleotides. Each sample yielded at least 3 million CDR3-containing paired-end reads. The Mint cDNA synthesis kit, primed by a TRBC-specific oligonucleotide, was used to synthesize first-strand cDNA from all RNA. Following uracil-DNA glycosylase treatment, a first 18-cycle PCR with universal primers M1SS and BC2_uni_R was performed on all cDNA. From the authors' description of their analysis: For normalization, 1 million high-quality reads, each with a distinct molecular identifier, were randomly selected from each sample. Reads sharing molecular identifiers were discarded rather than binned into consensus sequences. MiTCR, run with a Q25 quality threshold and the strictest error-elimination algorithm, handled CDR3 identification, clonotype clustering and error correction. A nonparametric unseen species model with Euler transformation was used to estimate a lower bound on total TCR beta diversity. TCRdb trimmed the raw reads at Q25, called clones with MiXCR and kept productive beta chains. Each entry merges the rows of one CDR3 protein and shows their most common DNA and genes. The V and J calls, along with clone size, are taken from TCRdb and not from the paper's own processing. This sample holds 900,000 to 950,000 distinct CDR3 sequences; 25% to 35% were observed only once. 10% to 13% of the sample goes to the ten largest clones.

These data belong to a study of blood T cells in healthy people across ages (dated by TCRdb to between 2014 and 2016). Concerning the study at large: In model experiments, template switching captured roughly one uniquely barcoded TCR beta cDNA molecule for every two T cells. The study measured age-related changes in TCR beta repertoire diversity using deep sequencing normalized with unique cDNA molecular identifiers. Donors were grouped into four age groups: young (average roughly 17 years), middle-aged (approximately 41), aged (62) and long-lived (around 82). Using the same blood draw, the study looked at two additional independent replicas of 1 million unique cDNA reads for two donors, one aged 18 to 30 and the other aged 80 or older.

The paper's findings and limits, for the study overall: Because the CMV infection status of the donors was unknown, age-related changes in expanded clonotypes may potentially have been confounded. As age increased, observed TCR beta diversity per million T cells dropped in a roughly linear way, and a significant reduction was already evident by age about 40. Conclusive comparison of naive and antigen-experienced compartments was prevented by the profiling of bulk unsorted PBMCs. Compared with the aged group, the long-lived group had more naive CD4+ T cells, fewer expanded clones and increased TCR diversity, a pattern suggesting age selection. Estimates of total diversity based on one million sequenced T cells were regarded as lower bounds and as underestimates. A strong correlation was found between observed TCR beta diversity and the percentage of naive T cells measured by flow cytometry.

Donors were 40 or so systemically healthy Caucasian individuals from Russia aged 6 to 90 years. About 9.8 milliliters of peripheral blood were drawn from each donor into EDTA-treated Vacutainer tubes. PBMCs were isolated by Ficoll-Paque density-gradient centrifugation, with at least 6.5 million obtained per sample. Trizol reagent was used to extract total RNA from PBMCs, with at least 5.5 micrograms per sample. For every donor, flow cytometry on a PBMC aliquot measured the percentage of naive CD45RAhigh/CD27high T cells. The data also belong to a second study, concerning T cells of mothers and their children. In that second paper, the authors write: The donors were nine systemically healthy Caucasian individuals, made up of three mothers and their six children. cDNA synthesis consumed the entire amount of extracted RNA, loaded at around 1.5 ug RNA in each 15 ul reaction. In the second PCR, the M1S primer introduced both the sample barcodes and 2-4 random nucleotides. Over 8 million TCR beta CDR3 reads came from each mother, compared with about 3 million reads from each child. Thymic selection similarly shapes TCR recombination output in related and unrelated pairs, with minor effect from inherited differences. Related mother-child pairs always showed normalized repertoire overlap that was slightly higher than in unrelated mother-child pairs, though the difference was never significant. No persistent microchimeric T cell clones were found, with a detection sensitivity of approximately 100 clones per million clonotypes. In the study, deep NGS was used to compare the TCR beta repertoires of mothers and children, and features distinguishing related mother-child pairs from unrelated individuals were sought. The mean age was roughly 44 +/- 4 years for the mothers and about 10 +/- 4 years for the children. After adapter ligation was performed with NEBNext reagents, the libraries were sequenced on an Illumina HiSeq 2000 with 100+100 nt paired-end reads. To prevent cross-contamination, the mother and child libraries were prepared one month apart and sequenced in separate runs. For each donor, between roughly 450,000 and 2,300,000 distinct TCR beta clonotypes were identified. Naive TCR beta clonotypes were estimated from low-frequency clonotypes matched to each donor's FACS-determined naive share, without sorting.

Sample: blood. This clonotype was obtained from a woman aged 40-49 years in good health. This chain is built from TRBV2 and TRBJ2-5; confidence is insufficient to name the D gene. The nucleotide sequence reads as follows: TGTGCCAGCAGTGAAGAAGTGGTCGGGGAGACCCAGTACTTC. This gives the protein CASSEEVVGETQYF.